The next 16 T cell receptor beta chains were all read from a single sample in a study of blood T cell repertoires in COVID-19. Clones were sequenced by immunoSEQ multiplex PCR, and TCRdb holds only the in-frame ones, with some missing. Of about 80,000 clones in the sample, about four fifths were seen once. Sequenced: peripheral blood. The receptor source for this set is a man older than 75 with acute or convalescent COVID-19.

CDR3 amino acids: CASSLGVSQPQHF. Written as DNA, the CDR3 is TGTGCCAGCAGCTTAGGGGTAAGTCAGCCCCAGCATTTT. The chain combines TRBV5-5 with TRBJ1-5, with D perhaps TRBD1 (5 bases). V shed 2 bases and J shed 6 bases, with 9 bases lying between them. This CDR3 has 13 residues. Germline V gene data show CDR1 as SGHKS and CDR2 as YYEKEE (reference sequence).

This sequence joins TRBV12-5 and TRBJ1-2; weak D call: TRBD1 (5 bases). The CDR3 has 15 amino acids. The V gene lost 5 bases and the J gene lost 4 bases, with 17 bases spanning the gap. CDR1 is LGHNT, CDR2 FRNRAP, per germline. CDR3 protein: CASGPSRGVVYGYTF. The CDR3 nucleotides are TGTGCTAGTGGTCCCTCCCGGGGGGTCGTCTATGGCTACACCTTC.

J is TRBJ1-1 and V is TRBV5-6, with D hard to call. V was trimmed by 2 bases and J by 8 bases, leaving 7 bases between them. Germline V gives CDR1 SGHDT, CDR2 YYEEEE. The CDR3 covers 11 residues. The CDR3 region is CASSFSREAFF. The CDR3 coding sequence is TGTGCCAGCAGCTTTTCCAGGGAAGCTTTCTTT.

V gene TRBV7-8 combines with J gene TRBJ2-2, with D unclear. The CDR3 has 15 residues. Germline values: CDR1 SGHVS, CDR2 FQNEAQ. With 0 bases removed from V and 5 bases from J, the gap between germline ends came to 10 bases. The CDR3 DNA follows: TGTGCCAGCAGCTTAGCGTCTCGTCGGACCGGGGAGCTGTTTTTT. Translated: CASSLASRRTGELFF.

This chain joins TRBV10-1 and TRBJ1-6; D is perhaps TRBD1 (6 bases). Germline V gene sequence: CDR1 WNHNN, CDR2 SYGVQD (reference sequence). The CDR3 spans 15 residues. Trimming shortened V by 2 bases and J by 5 bases, and 10 bases separated the two germline ends. CDR3 region: CASSEDQGNNSPLHF. In DNA form, the CDR3 reads TGCGCCAGCAGTGAGGATCAGGGGAATAATTCACCCCTCCACTTT.

This clone was counted once. The chain has TRBV6-1 and TRBJ1-5, with D uncertain. Germline-derived CDR1 and CDR2 are MNHNS and SASEGT. CDR3 length: 16 amino acids. The ends were cut back, 3 bases at V and 0 bases at J, with 12 bases in the middle. The CDR3 DNA reads as TGTGCCAGCAGTGATTCGGGATGGAGTAGCAATCAGCCCCAGCATTTT. It specifies CASSDSGWSSNQPQHF.

The table lists this clone with a few counts. The rearrangement joins TRBV3-1 (or the pseudogene TRBV3-2) to TRBJ1-5; 7 nucleotides line up with TRBD1. The CDR3 sequence is 20 residues long. V was clipped by 0 bases and J by 0 bases; unmatched bases: 14. The germline CDR1 and CDR2 sequences are LGHDT and YNNKEL (reference sequence). The CDR3 loop reads CASSQDYGLVGQASNQPQHF. The CDR3 DNA reads as TGTGCCAGCAGCCAAGATTATGGGTTAGTAGGACAGGCTAGCAATCAGCCCCAGCATTTT.

The CDR3 DNA reads as TGTGCCAGCAGTTACTCGAAGGAGTTGGCGAATGAGCAGTTCTTC. Protein: CASSYSKELANEQFF. This sequence joins TRBV6-5 and TRBJ2-1; D call uncertain. The germline CDR1 and CDR2 sequences are MNHEY and SVGAGI. Trimming removed 0 bases at V and 7 bases at J, with 13 bases between. The CDR3 is 15 amino acids.

A single count supports this clone. The chain is built from TRBV10-2 and TRBJ1-3, with D uncertain. V lost 2 bases, J lost 3 bases, and 11 bases lay in between. CDR1 is WSHSY and CDR2 is SAAADI in the germline V gene. CDR3 length: 15 residues. CDR3 DNA sequence: TGCGCCAGCAGTGAGGTACAGTTACATGGAAACACCATATATTTT. Amino acid sequence: CASSEVQLHGNTIYF.

This chain connects TRBV15 to TRBJ2-6; a possible D gene is TRBD1 (5 bases). The germline CDR1 and CDR2 sequences are LNHNV and YYDKDF (reference sequence). V lost 1 base, J lost 1 base, and 8 bases lay in between. The CDR3 runs 16 residues. CDR3 residues: CATSRGGGSGANVLTF. The CDR3 DNA reads TGTGCCACCAGCAGAGGGGGCGGATCTGGGGCCAACGTCCTGACTTTC.

This rearrangement joins TRBV6-5 to TRBJ2-5, with 8 bases that match TRBD1. Germline V gene sequence: CDR1 MNHEY, CDR2 SVGAGI. Unmatched junction bases numbered 12, after V lost 4 bases and J lost 5 bases. This CDR3 contains 16 residues. The CDR3 sequence is CASSSHPGGSQETQYF. CDR3 nucleotide sequence: TGTGCCAGCAGTTCCCATCCAGGGGGCAGTCAGGAGACCCAGTACTTC.

CDR3 nucleotides: TGCAGTGCTACCTCAAGCGAGGGGGACACCTTC. Translated: CSATSSEGDTF. The V gene is TRBV20-1, the J gene TRBJ1-2, with D maybe TRBD1 (6 bases). The germline V gene has CDR1 DFQATT and CDR2 SNEGSKA (reference sequence). This CDR3 comprises 11 residues. V lost 4 bases and J lost 12, with 15 bases in between.

V gene TRBV5-1 combines with J gene TRBJ1-1; D is ambiguous. V was trimmed by 0 bases and J by 1 base, leaving 7 bases between them. The CDR3 loop spans 14 amino acids. From germline, CDR1 is SGHRS and CDR2 YFSETQ. CDR3 loop: CASSLVRENTEAFF. In DNA form, the CDR3 reads TGCGCCAGCAGCTTGGTCCGGGAGAACACTGAAGCTTTCTTT.

The J gene is TRBJ2-1, the V gene TRBV2, with D possibly being TRBD1 (6 bases). In germline, CDR1 is SNHLY, CDR2 FYNNEI. V was pared by 4 bases and J by 4 bases, with 14 bases between. The CDR3 consists of 15 residues. DNA for the CDR3: TGTGCCAGCAGTGGGACAGTTGCTTTTTACAATGAGCAGTTCTTC. This encodes CASSGTVAFYNEQFF. Filled out from reference TRBV2 and TRBJ2-1, the complete variable domain reads EPEVTQTPSHQVTQMGQEVILRCVPISNHLYFYWYRQILGQKVEFLVSFYNNEISEKSEIFDDQFSVERPDGSNFTLKIRSTKLEDSAMYFCASSGTVAFYNEQFFGPGTRLTVL.

The chain employs TRBV7-9 and TRBJ1-1; D ambiguous. Germline V gene sequence: CDR1 SEHNR, CDR2 FQNEAQ (reference sequence). There are 12 residues in the CDR3. V shed 10 bases and J shed 2 bases, with 11 bases lying between them. CDR3 in amino acids: CATTPRNTEAFF. The CDR3 coding sequence is TGTGCCACGACACCGAGAAACACTGAAGCTTTCTTT.

The chain has TRBV6-1 and TRBJ1-2; D is unclear. Trimming shortened V by 3 bases and J by 2 bases, and 10 bases separated the two germline ends. In germline, CDR1 is MNHNS, CDR2 SASEGT. The CDR3 spans 14 residues. In nucleotides, the CDR3 is TGTGCCAGCAGTGATTCAGGAGGGAACTATGGCTACACCTTC. Its translation: CASSDSGGNYGYTF.